These 11 T cell receptor beta chains were sequenced from one sample in a study of cytomegalovirus exposure and HLA in healthy donors. The PCR used 60 Vbeta and 13 Jbeta primers. Sequenced by immunoSEQ multiplex PCR; TCRdb stores in-frame clones only, minus some. Of about 82,000 clones in the sample, less than 80% were seen once. Material: PBMCs. These receptors originate from a human donor in good health.

The chain employs TRBV15 and TRBJ2-4; no reliable D call. Per the germline V gene, CDR1 is LNHNV and CDR2 is YYDKDF (reference sequence). Trimming cost V 3 bases and J 3 bases, with 15 bases left between them. The CDR3 consists of 16 residues. The CDR3 sequence is CATSRATRGIKNIQYF. The CDR3 nucleotides are TGTGCCACCAGCAGGGCCACAAGAGGAATCAAAAACATTCAGTACTTC. The complete variable domain, with remaining parts taken from reference TRBV15 and TRBJ2-4, reads DAMVIQNPRYQVTQFGKPVTLSCSQTLNHNVMYWYQQKSSQAPKLLFHYYDKDFNNEADTPDNFQSRRPNTSFCFLDIRSPGLGDTAMYLCATSRATRGIKNIQYFGAGTRLSVL.

The chain uses TRBV15 and TRBJ2-3; no definite D call. The length of the CDR3 is 13 residues. The V and J ends lost 2 bases and 5 bases respectively, with 8 bases between them. Per germline, CDR1 LNHNV and CDR2 YYDKDF (reference sequence). Written as DNA, the CDR3 is TGTGCCACCAGCAGATGGCTAGGAGATACGCAGTATTTT. Protein: CATSRWLGDTQYF.

This chain uses TRBV7-2 with TRBJ1-3; D is unclear. Per germline, CDR1 SGHTA and CDR2 FQGNSA. Trimming removed 3 bases from V and 8 bases from J, with 11 bases in between. The CDR3 is 13 amino acids. CDR3 amino acids: CASSFGGPDTIYF. The CDR3 region has the DNA TGTGCCAGCAGCTTTGGAGGGCCTGACACCATATATTTT.

The V gene is TRBV12-5, the J gene TRBJ2-3, with 7 positions matching TRBD1. Germline lookup yields CDR1 LGHNT and CDR2 FRNRAP. This CDR3 comprises 16 residues. J gave up 1 base and V 6 bases, and 10 bases lay outside the gene matches. CDR3 sequence reads: CASGQSRDSRTDTQYF. CDR3 DNA sequence: TGTGCTAGTGGCCAGAGCCGGGACAGTCGCACAGATACGCAGTATTTT.

The genes are TRBV25-1 and TRBJ1-1, with TRBD1 as a possible D gene (6 bases). The CDR3 is 13 residues long. Looked up from germline, CDR1 is MGHDK and CDR2 is SYGVNS. With 6 bases removed from V and 0 bases from J, the gap between germline ends came to 8 bases. The CDR3 is CASRDSMNTEAFF. CDR3 sequence (DNA): TGTGCCAGCAGGGACAGCATGAACACTGAAGCTTTCTTT.

V gene TRBV7-6 combines with J gene TRBJ2-1, with D maybe TRBD1 (7 bases). The CDR3 sequence is 15 residues long. Deletions cut 5 bases from V and 7 bases from J, with 18 bases between. CDR1 and CDR2 (germline): SGHVS, FNYEAQ. CDR3 nucleotides: TGTGCCAGCAGCCCTAGCAGGGGGGCCCCGAATGAGCAGTTCTTC. This gives the protein CASSPSRGAPNEQFF. The variable domain in full, with the rest retrieved from reference TRBV7-6 and TRBJ2-1, is GAGVSQSPRYKVTKRGQDVALRCDPISGHVSLYWYRQALGQGPEFLTYFNYEAQQDKSGLPNDRFSAERPEGSISTLTIQRTEQRDSAMYRCASSPSRGAPNEQFFGPGTRLTVL.

The gene calls are TRBV7-9 and TRBJ2-7; a possible D gene is TRBD1 (6 bases). V was shortened by 2 bases and J by 5 bases, with 13 bases between the two germline ends. This CDR3 is built from 14 residues. Per the germline V gene, CDR1 is SEHNR and CDR2 is FQNEAQ (reference sequence). In DNA form, the CDR3 reads TGTGCCAGCAGCTTAACAGGGAATGGTCACGAGCAGTACTTC. It specifies CASSLTGNGHEQYF.

The gene calls are TRBV27 and TRBJ1-1, with a possible D match to TRBD1 (6 bases). Germline CDR1 MNHEY, CDR2 SMNVEV (reference sequence). The CDR3 runs to 16 residues. Trimming took 5 bases from V and 1 from J, leaving 17 bases between them. This CDR3 reads CASSPRDILGNTEAFF. The DNA for the CDR3 is TGTGCCAGCAGTCCCAGGGACATTTTGGGGAACACTGAAGCTTTCTTT.

This chain links TRBV18 with TRBJ1-1; D possibly corresponds to TRBD1 (5 bases). Germline V gene lookup returns CDR1 KGHSH and CDR2 LQKENI. V lost 4 bases and J lost 1, with 10 bases in between. The CDR3 runs to 14 residues. CDR3 sequence: CASSRARENTEAFF. As DNA, the CDR3 is TGTGCCAGCTCACGGGCCAGGGAGAACACTGAAGCTTTCTTT.

V and J are TRBV19 and TRBJ1-2, with D possibly matching TRBD1 (6 bases). Germline lookup yields CDR1 LNHDA and CDR2 SQIVND (reference sequence). V was pared by 9 bases and J by 1 base, with 12 bases between. The CDR3 has 13 amino acids. The CDR3 reads CASKIQGNYGYTF. CDR3 in DNA: TGTGCCAGCAAGATACAGGGTAACTATGGCTACACCTTC.

The sample holds a few counts of this clone. The V gene is TRBV18, the J gene TRBJ1-4, with D possibly matching TRBD1 (6 bases). Trimming removed 6 bases from V and 3 bases from J, with 14 bases in between. The CDR3 spans 15 residues. CDR1 and CDR2 (germline): KGHSH, LQKENI. CDR3 coding DNA: TGTGCCAGCTCGTCCCTACAGGGAGCTAATGAAAAACTGTTTTTT. This sequence encodes CASSSLQGANEKLFF. The entire variable domain, with the rest obtained from reference TRBV18 and TRBJ1-4, is as follows: NAGVMQNPRHLVRRRGQEARLRCSPMKGHSHVYWYRQLPEEGLKFMVYLQKENIIDESGMPKERFSAEFPKEGPSILRIQQVVRGDSAAYFCASSSLQGANEKLFFGSGTQLSVL.